The clone carrying this T cell receptor (beta chain) was seen more than once but under ten times. As yet, its antigen is unknown. Libraries were made from TCR beta cDNA, and they carried unique molecular identifiers. TCRdb independently ran MiXCR on the PCR reads; one entry per CDR3 protein. The sample has 600,000 to 700,000 distinct CDR3 sequences; more than 50% are singletons. This sample stems from a study of post-analysis software for immune sequencing data. Study observations and caveats: Relative to controls, patients had a handful of TRBV segments at higher frequency, with TRBV5-6, TRBV5-1 and TRBV20-1 among these.

From germline, CDR1 is DFQATT and CDR2 SNEGSKA (reference sequence). The CDR3 spans 15 residues. The V end lost 2 bases, the J end lost 4 bases, and 16 bases lay between the germline ends. The V call is TRBV20-1, the J call TRBJ2-3, with D perhaps matching TRBD1 (6 bases). This receptor was obtained from a girl aged 2 to 9 with multiple sclerosis. The sequencing sample was made of blood. The CDR3 protein is CSARRAGAESDTQYF. The CDR3 DNA reads TGCAGTGCTAGACGAGCAGGGGCGGAATCAGATACGCAGTATTTT.